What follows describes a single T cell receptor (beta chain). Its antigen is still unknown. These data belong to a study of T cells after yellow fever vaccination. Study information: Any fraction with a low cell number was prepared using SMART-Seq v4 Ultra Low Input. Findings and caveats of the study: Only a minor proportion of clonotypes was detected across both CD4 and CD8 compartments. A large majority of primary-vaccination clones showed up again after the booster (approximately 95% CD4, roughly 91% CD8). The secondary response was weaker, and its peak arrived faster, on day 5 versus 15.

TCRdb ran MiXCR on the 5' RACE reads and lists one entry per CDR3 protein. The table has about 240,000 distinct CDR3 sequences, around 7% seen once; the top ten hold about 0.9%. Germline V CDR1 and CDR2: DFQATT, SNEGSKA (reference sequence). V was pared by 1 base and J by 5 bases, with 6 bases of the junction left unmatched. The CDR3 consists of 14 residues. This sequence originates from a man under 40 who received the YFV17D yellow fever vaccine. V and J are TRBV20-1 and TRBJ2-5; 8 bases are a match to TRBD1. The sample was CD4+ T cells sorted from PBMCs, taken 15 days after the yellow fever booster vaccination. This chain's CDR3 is CSARGRQGQETQYF. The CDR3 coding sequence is TGCAGTGCTAGAGGCAGACAGGGGCAGGAGACCCAGTACTTC.